This T cell receptor beta chain was recorded in a study of T cell clonotyping in hematopoietic cell transplantation. General study findings and limits: Few recipient clonotypes overlapped donors; over 95% were de novo at given depth. Recipient TCR diversity dropped after transplant; expanded clonotypes rose from day 30 to 180. Graft donor and pretransplant recipient Inverse Simpson Index values predicted broader posttransplant TCR diversity. Without cell sorting, CD4 versus CD8 contributions remain unresolved.

The time point is: recipient sample about 28 days before transplant, after cytoreduction. The data were produced by immunoSEQ multiplex PCR, yet TCRdb's version contains in-frame clones alone and is incomplete. The repertoire has fewer than 50,000 clones, 85% to 90% of them found once; the top ten carry 5.9%. The CDR3 contains 11 residues. The junction had 2 bases not matched to a gene; V was cut back by 4 bases and J by 9 bases. Per germline, CDR1 SGHDT and CDR2 YYEEEE. In the case of this clone: The antigen is undetermined.

Sequencing was performed on peripheral blood mononuclear cells, taken before stem cell transplant. This clonotype was obtained from a man aged 55 to 70 with biphenotypic leukemia. Some clones in this sample may be carry-over from other donors' samples. The genes are TRBV5-6 and TRBJ2-5; 8 nucleotides match TRBD2. CDR3 nucleotides: TGTGCCAGCAGCCTGCGGGAGGCCCAGTACTTC. This sequence encodes CASSLREAQYF.